This TCR beta chain was observed in a study of blood T cell repertoires in COVID-19. For the study at large: The study drew acute and convalescent COVID-19 samples from the United States, Italy and Spain. T cells, B-cell-depleted T cells, or PBMCs provided the cDNA or gDNA that served as material.

The CDR3 runs 17 residues. V lost 0 bases to trimming and J lost 9 bases; unmatched junction nucleotides: 13. Germline V CDR1 and CDR2: SGHDT, YYEEEE. Original handling: Counts of nucleated cells, estimated from reference gene primer amplification, were obtained. Generated by immunoSEQ multiplex PCR, the TCRdb table keeps only in-frame clones and is missing some. V and J calls and clone size are given by that table; D and trimming were obtained from the DNA. The sample has a few hundred thousand clones, 75% to 90% seen once. Participants' own reports of clinical history determined their cohort assignment.

V gene TRBV5-6 combines with J gene TRBJ2-1, with 9 positions matching TRBD1. The receptor comes from a man between 35 and 55 years old who had recovered from COVID-19. The sample consisted of PBMCs or T cells enriched from blood (not recorded which). Here the CDR3 reads CASSLVFRDRDKTEQFF. The CDR3 nucleotides read TGTGCCAGCAGCTTGGTATTCCGGGACAGGGACAAGACTGAGCAGTTCTTC.